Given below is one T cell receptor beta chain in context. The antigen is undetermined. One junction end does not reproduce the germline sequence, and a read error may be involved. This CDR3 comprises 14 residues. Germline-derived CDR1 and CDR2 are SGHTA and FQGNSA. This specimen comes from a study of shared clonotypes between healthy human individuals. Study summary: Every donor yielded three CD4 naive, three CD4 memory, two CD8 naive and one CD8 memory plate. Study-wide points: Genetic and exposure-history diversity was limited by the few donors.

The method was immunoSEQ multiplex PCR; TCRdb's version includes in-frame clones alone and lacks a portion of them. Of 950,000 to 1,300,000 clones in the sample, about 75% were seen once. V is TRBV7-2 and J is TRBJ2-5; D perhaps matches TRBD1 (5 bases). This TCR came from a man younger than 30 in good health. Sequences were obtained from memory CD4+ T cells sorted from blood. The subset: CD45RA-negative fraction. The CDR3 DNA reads TGTGCCAGCAGCTTAGCGCACGGACAAGAGGCCCAGTACTTC. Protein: CASSLAHGQEAQYF.